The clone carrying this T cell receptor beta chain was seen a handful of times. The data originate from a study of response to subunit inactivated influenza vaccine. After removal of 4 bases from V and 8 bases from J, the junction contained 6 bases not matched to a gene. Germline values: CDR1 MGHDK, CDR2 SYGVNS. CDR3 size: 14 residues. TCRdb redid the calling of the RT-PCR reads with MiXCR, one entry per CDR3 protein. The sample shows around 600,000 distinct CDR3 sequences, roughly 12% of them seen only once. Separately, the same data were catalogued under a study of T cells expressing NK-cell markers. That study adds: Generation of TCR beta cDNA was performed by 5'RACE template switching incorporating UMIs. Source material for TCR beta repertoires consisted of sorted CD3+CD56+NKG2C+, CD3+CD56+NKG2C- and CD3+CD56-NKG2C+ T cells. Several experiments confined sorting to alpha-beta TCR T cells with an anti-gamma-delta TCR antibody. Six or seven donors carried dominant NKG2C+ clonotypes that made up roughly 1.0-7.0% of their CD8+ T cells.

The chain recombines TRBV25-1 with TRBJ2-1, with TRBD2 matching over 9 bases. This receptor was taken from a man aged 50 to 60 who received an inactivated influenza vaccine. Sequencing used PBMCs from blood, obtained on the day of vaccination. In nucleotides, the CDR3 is TGTGCCAGCAGTGGAAGCGGGAGGATGGATGAGCAGTTCTTC. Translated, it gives CASSGSGRMDEQFF.